The clone carrying this T cell receptor beta chain was counted at least ten times. Its antigen remains unknown. Hyperthyroidism was newly diagnosed in patients aged 18 to 65 (duration under 2 months). Diagnoses rested on clinical symptoms, serum thyroxine and TRAb, thyroid ultrasound and orbital computed tomography. The source of the sample is a study of T cells in Graves' hyperthyroidism and ophthalmopathy. Study-wide results and limits: Among thyroid clonotypes expanded above 0.001, most also appeared in blood. Stable hyperthyroidism was separated from ophthalmopathy by a model based on 13 V-J features.

Germline CDR1 DFQATT, CDR2 SNEGSKA (reference sequence). This CDR3 region has 14 residues. Trimming cost V 8 bases and J 0 bases, with 13 bases left between them. It was RNA transcripts that yielded the amplified TCR beta CDR3 regions. When the TCR CDR3 underwent first-round RT-PCR, the HTBI primer set was used. TCRdb used MiXCR to reprocess the multiplex PCR reads, holding one entry per CDR3 protein. This repertoire shows around 210,000 distinct CDR3 sequences, about a sixth found once; its top ten account for about 56%. The clonotype was recovered from a woman aged 45-65 years with Graves' hyperthyroidism. The V call is TRBV20-1, the J call TRBJ2-2; the D gene is possibly TRBD2 (6 bases). The sample was blood. CDR3: CSTRGLSNTGELFF. The CDR3 nucleotides read TGCAGTACGCGGGGACTTTCGAACACCGGGGAGCTGTTTTTT.